The 17 T cell receptor beta chains presented below share a single source sample, sequenced in a study of T cell responses to AZD1222 COVID-19 vaccine. Generated by immunoSEQ multiplex PCR, the TCRdb table keeps only in-frame clones and is missing some. Of about 120,000 clones in the sample, about 88% were seen once. This material consisted of peripheral blood, taken on day 0 of AZD1222 vaccination. Receptors were obtained from an adult in good health.

This chain connects TRBV2 to TRBJ2-4; D may be TRBD2 (5 bases). Between the trimmed V and J ends, which lost 5 bases and 1 base, there was a span of 9 bases. The length of the CDR3 is 14 residues. Germline lookup yields CDR1 SNHLY and CDR2 FYNNEI. CDR3 DNA: TGTGCCAGCAGTAGTCCGGGGGCCAAAAACATTCAGTACTTC. Encoded protein: CASSSPGAKNIQYF.

V is TRBV18 and J is TRBJ1-5; 9 nucleotides match TRBD1. The CDR3 contains 16 residues. V was pared by 3 bases and J by 0 bases, with 3 bases of the junction left unmatched. The V gene's germline CDR1 is KGHSH and CDR2 LQKENI. In nucleotides, the CDR3 is TGTGCCAGCTCACCCCAACAGGGGGCTAGCAATCAGCCCCAGCATTTT. Translation gives CASSPQQGASNQPQHF.

The genes are TRBV24-1 and TRBJ2-1, with 8 positions matching TRBD1. Per germline, CDR1 KGHDR and CDR2 SFDVKD. After removal of 2 bases from V and 0 bases from J, the junction contained 2 bases not matched to a gene. The CDR3 loop spans 16 amino acids. CDR3 protein: CATSDWGTGSYNEQFF. CDR3 bases: TGTGCCACCAGTGATTGGGGGACAGGCTCCTACAATGAGCAGTTCTTC.

The rearrangement uses TRBV14 and TRBJ2-5; D might be TRBD2 (6 bases). The germline gives CDR1 SGHDN, CDR2 FVKESK. Trimming removed 0 bases from V and 5 bases from J, with 13 bases in between. This CDR3 comprises 15 residues. CDR3 in amino acids: CASSQDLGGMETQYF. CDR3 coding DNA: TGTGCCAGCAGCCAAGACTTAGGCGGGATGGAGACCCAGTACTTC.

V is TRBV5-4 and J is TRBJ2-2; D unresolved. Deletions cut 5 bases from V and 7 bases from J, with 6 bases between. This CDR3 is built from 11 residues. The germline V gene encodes CDR1 SGHNT and CDR2 YYREEE (reference sequence). CDR3 protein: CASRVGGELFF. DNA for the CDR3: TGTGCCAGCAGGGTGGGCGGGGAGCTGTTTTTT.

The chain joins TRBV2 to TRBJ2-7; no reliable D call. Germline CDR1 is SNHLY and CDR2 is FYNNEI. The CDR3 is 14 residues long. V shed 6 bases and J shed 2 bases, with 14 bases lying between them. The CDR3 loop is CASRPTEVPYEQYF. The CDR3 nucleotides are TGTGCCAGCAGGCCGACTGAGGTTCCCTACGAGCAGTACTTC.

The DNA of the CDR3 is TGTGCCAGCAGTTACGGCCAGCTTTATGGCTACACCTTC. This codes for CASSYGQLYGYTF. This chain links TRBV6-5 with TRBJ1-2; D is uncertain. Looked up from germline, CDR1 is MNHEY and CDR2 is SVGAGI. CDR3 length equals 13 residues. Trimming cost V 2 bases and J 5 bases, with 9 bases left between them.

This clone was seen once. The chain recombines TRBV7-3 with TRBJ1-3; no definite D call. Germline V gene lookup returns CDR1 SGHTA and CDR2 FQGTGA. CDR3 size: 14 residues. The V and J ends lost 5 bases and 0 bases respectively, with 8 bases between them. The CDR3 loop is CASSPDVSGNTIYF. The CDR3 DNA is TGTGCCAGCAGCCCGGATGTCTCTGGAAACACCATATATTTT.

V and J are TRBV6-6 and TRBJ2-1, with D unclear. The germline CDR1 and CDR2 sequences are MNHNY and SVGAGI (reference sequence). The V and J ends lost 2 bases and 9 bases respectively, with 5 bases between them. The CDR3 has 11 residues. CDR3 nucleotide sequence: TGTGCCAGCAGTTACCTGGGTGAGCAGTTCTTC. Translation gives CASSYLGEQFF.

The chain uses TRBV28 and TRBJ1-2, with 9 bases identical to TRBD1. CDR1 is MDHEN and CDR2 is SYDVKM in the germline V gene. The CDR3 spans 16 residues. V dropped 10 bases and J dropped 5; count of bases not matched to a gene: 17. The CDR3 nucleotides are TGTGCCACCCTCCCGGGACAGGGTGCTACCTATTATGGCTACACCTTC. Translated, it gives CATLPGQGATYYGYTF.

Regarding this clone: In the same sample, other DNA sequences code for this CDR3. This chain's CDR3 is CASSPGQGAGKLFF. CDR3 coding DNA: TGTGCCAGTAGCCCCGGACAGGGGGCGGGCAAACTGTTTTTT. The chain couples TRBV7-9 to TRBJ1-4, with 11 bases aligning to TRBD1. The CDR3 runs 14 residues. In germline, CDR1 is SEHNR, CDR2 FQNEAQ (reference sequence). V lost 9 bases, J lost 11 bases, and 11 bases stayed unmatched. The variable domain in full, with the rest retrieved from reference TRBV7-9 and TRBJ1-4, is DTGVSQNPRHKITKRGQNVTFRCDPISEHNRLYWYRQTLGQGPEFLTYFQNEAQLEKSRLLSDRFSAERPKGSFSTLEIQRTEQGDSAMYLCASSPGQGAGKLFFGSGTQLSVL.

On this clone itself: Within the sample, other DNA sequences also encode this same CDR3. The rearrangement joins TRBV4-1 to TRBJ1-5, with D tentatively TRBD1 (5 bases). CDR3 length equals 13 residues. The ends were cut back, 0 bases at V and 7 bases at J, with 7 bases in the middle. The germline V gene has CDR1 MGHRA and CDR2 YSYEKL. The CDR3 DNA reads TGCGCCAGCAGCCAAGAGGGGGGACAGCCCCAGCATTTT. Its protein is CASSQEGGQPQHF.

The chain couples TRBV11-1 to TRBJ2-2; no clear D gene. Trimming took off 5 bases at V and 6 bases at J, with 13 bases between the two ends. The CDR3 runs to 14 residues. Germline V CDR1 and CDR2: SGHAT, FQDESV (reference sequence). The CDR3 region has the DNA TGTGCCAGCAGCCTTAACCGAGTTGCCGGGGAGCTGTTTTTT. This encodes CASSLNRVAGELFF. Complete variable domain (other parts from reference TRBV11-1 and TRBJ2-2): EAEVAQSPRYKITEKSQAVAFWCDPISGHATLYWYRQILGQGPELLVQFQDESVVDDSQLPKDRFSAERLKGVDSTLKIQPAELGDSAMYLCASSLNRVAGELFFGEGSRLTVL.

This chain connects TRBV24-1 to TRBJ2-1; TRBD1 is a possible D gene (8 bases). This CDR3 comprises 16 residues. V was clipped by 5 bases and J by 8 bases, with 21 bases between them. Germline V lookup: CDR1 KGHDR, CDR2 SFDVKD. The CDR3 DNA sequence: TGTGCCACCAGTGGGGGGGGGACAGGTGGAGTGGATGAGCAGTTCTTC. Translating gives CATSGGGTGGVDEQFF.

The chain carries TRBV3-1 (or the pseudogene TRBV3-2) and TRBJ1-4; D might be TRBD1 (5 bases). The CDR3 extends over 16 amino acids. Per the germline V gene, CDR1 is LGHDT and CDR2 is YNNKEL (reference sequence). Trimming stripped 1 base from V and 7 bases from J, with 16 bases between. This CDR3 reads CASSQGTTVEGEKLFF. The CDR3 region has the DNA TGTGCCAGCAGCCAAGGAACGACAGTTGAGGGTGAAAAACTGTTTTTT.

The rearrangement uses TRBV28 and TRBJ2-1; perhaps TRBD1 as D (5 bases). V dropped 7 bases and J dropped 6 bases, with 22 bases sitting between them. Germline values: CDR1 MDHEN, CDR2 SYDVKM. This CDR3 is built from 16 residues. CDR3 residues: CASTGFMGSPANEQFF. As DNA, the CDR3 is TGTGCCAGCACAGGGTTTATGGGCTCCCCGGCCAATGAGCAGTTCTTC.

This clone came up once. The J gene is TRBJ2-7, the V gene TRBV9; no clear D gene. Germline V gives CDR1 SGDLS, CDR2 YYNGEE. The CDR3 runs 12 residues. V lost 7 bases, J lost 5 bases, and 13 bases lay in between. CDR3 sequence (DNA): TGTGCCAGCGGCATTGAAGGAAACGAGCAGTACTTC. This codes for CASGIEGNEQYF.